This passage covers 6 T cell receptor beta chains from one sample sequenced in a study of tissue T cells after allogeneic stem cell transplantation. Using immunoSEQ multiplex PCR, the repertoire was profiled, and TCRdb retains in-frame clones only, with some absent. The table lists fewer than 30,000 clones, roughly 87% of them singletons. Material: blood, obtained before transplantation. The receptors were gathered from a woman between 18 and 55 years old who later had graft-versus-host disease after an allogeneic stem cell transplant.

This chain links TRBV12-3 or TRBV12-4 with TRBJ2-7, with D tentatively TRBD2 (5 bases). V was pared by 2 bases and J by 6 bases, with 8 bases between. The CDR3 runs to 12 residues. The CDR3 sequence is CASSLRGPEQYF. In DNA, the CDR3 is TGTGCCAGCAGTTTACGGGGTCCCGAGCAGTACTTC.

This rearrangement joins TRBV11-3 to TRBJ2-5; D gene uncertain. Germline loops: CDR1 SGHNT, CDR2 YENEEA. V lost 3 bases, J lost 4 bases, and 15 bases lay in between. The CDR3 consists of 15 residues. In DNA form, the CDR3 reads TGTGCCAGCAGCTTGCAAACTGGGATAGGAGAGACCCAGTACTTC. Protein: CASSLQTGIGETQYF. Based on the CDR3 plus reference TRBV11-3 and TRBJ2-5, the full variable domain is EAGVVQSPRYKIIEKKQPVAFWCNPISGHNTLYWYLQNLGQGPELLIRYENEEAVDDSQLPKDRFSAERLKGVDSTLKIQPAELGDSAVYLCASSLQTGIGETQYFGPGTRLLVL.

The chain has TRBV6-5 and TRBJ1-2, with unresolved D. V was cut by 6 bases and J by 2 bases, with 16 bases left in between. The V gene's germline CDR1 is MNHEY and CDR2 SVGAGI. The CDR3 length is 15 residues. The CDR3 coding sequence is TGTGCCAGCAGCACCCCCCGGGCGGCGAACTATGGCTACACCTTC. It yields the protein CASSTPRAANYGYTF.

The chain has TRBV29-1 and TRBJ1-5; D call uncertain. V was trimmed by 4 bases and J by 7 bases, leaving 17 bases between them. Germline V gives CDR1 SQVTM, CDR2 ANQGSEA. The length of the CDR3 is 14 residues. This chain's CDR3 is CSVGLGGPGQPQHF. CDR3 DNA: TGCAGCGTTGGGTTGGGCGGCCCAGGACAGCCCCAGCATTTT.

The chain employs TRBV6-6 and TRBJ1-2; no definite D call. CDR3 length: 14 amino acids. V was cut by 0 bases and J by 8 bases, with 13 bases left in between. Looked up from germline, CDR1 is MNHNY and CDR2 is SVGAGI (reference sequence). CDR3 in amino acids: CASSYSDGLVGYTF. The CDR3 DNA reads as TGTGCCAGCAGTTACTCGGATGGTCTCGTGGGCTACACCTTC.

The V and J genes are TRBV7-2 and TRBJ1-5; D remains ambiguous. This CDR3 has 12 amino acids. The ends were cut back, 3 bases at V and 7 bases at J, with 7 bases in the middle. Germline values: CDR1 SGHTA, CDR2 FQGNSA. The CDR3 coding sequence is TGTGCCAGCAGCTTTCGGGGACAGCCCCAGCATTTT. The encoded protein is CASSFRGQPQHF.